A selection of T cell receptor beta chains follows, all from one sample in a study of immune characteristics of hereditary and idiopathic chronic pancreatitis. The protocol was immunoSEQ multiplex PCR, while the TCRdb copy is restricted to in-frame clones and leaves out a portion. The data show roughly 13,000 clones, more than 60% seen once. The sample consisted of pancreas tissue with hereditary chronic pancreatitis. The receptors were gathered from a human donor with chronic pancreatitis. Both conserved end residues are part of each CDR3. D genes are given only for firm matches. Clone sizes are given selectively: once, few, many, or a class where the clone is expanded.

V gene: TRBV27
J gene: TRBJ2-1
D gene: .
clone size: .
CDR3 protein: CASSPSAGDPYNEQFF
CDR3 DNA: TGTGCCAGCAGTCCATCGGCAGGGGACCCCTACAATGAGCAGTTCTTC

V gene: TRBV4-1
J gene: TRBJ2-7
D gene: .
clone size: few
CDR3 protein: CASSQARGSFTQDEQYF
CDR3 DNA: TGCGCCAGCAGCCAAGCCAGGGGTTCCTTTACTCAGGACGAGCAGTACTTC

V gene: TRBV7-8
J gene: TRBJ2-7
D gene: TRBD2
clone size: .
CDR3 protein: CASSLGGGAGGINEQYF
CDR3 DNA: TGTGCCAGCAGCTTAGGAGGGGGAGCGGGAGGGATTAACGAGCAGTACTTC

V gene: TRBV28
J gene: TRBJ1-1
D gene: TRBD1
clone size: .
CDR3 protein: CASSPQQGGTEAFF
CDR3 DNA: TGTGCCAGCAGTCCTCAACAGGGGGGCACTGAAGCTTTCTTT

V gene: TRBV7-9
J gene: TRBJ1-1
D gene: .
clone size: .
CDR3 protein: CASSLVGSIAEAFF
CDR3 DNA: TGTGCCAGCAGCTTAGTAGGAAGTATCGCCGAAGCTTTCTTT

V gene: TRBV15
J gene: TRBJ1-5
D gene: .
clone size: few
CDR3 protein: CATSSGLEPNQPQHF
CDR3 DNA: TGTGCCACCAGCAGTGGTCTAGAACCTAATCAGCCCCAGCATTTT

V gene: TRBV19
J gene: TRBJ2-1
D gene: TRBD2
clone size: .
CDR3 protein: CASSIASSGANEQFF
CDR3 DNA: TGTGCCAGTAGTATAGCGTCTAGCGGAGCGAATGAGCAGTTCTTC

V gene: TRBV5-4
J gene: TRBJ2-1
D gene: TRBD2
clone size: .
CDR3 protein: CASSSLAGGKLEQFF
CDR3 DNA: TGTGCCAGCAGCTCCTTAGCGGGGGGGAAATTGGAGCAGTTCTTC

V gene: TRBV4-1
J gene: TRBJ2-3
D gene: TRBD2
clone size: few
CDR3 protein: CASSPQRDLADTQYF
CDR3 DNA: TGCGCCAGCAGCCCCCAGCGGGATTTGGCAGATACGCAGTATTTT

V gene: TRBV2
J gene: TRBJ2-3
D gene: .
clone size: .
CDR3 protein: CASGVRDNTQYF
CDR3 DNA: TGTGCCAGCGGGGTCCGGGATAATACGCAGTATTTT

V gene: TRBV12-3/TRBV12-4
J gene: TRBJ2-5
D gene: .
clone size: .
CDR3 protein: CASSLGRAQYF
CDR3 DNA: TGTGCCAGCAGTTTAGGCAGGGCCCAGTACTTC

V gene: TRBV28
J gene: TRBJ2-7
D gene: TRBD2
clone size: .
CDR3 protein: CASSTRLAPYEQYF
CDR3 DNA: TGTGCCAGCAGTACCCGACTAGCGCCCTACGAGCAGTACTTC

V gene: TRBV28
J gene: TRBJ1-6
D gene: .
clone size: .
CDR3 protein: CASGLGGYQSPLHF
CDR3 DNA: TGTGCCAGCGGGCTAGGGGGTTATCAGTCACCCCTCCACTTT

V gene: TRBV9
J gene: TRBJ2-7
D gene: TRBD2
clone size: .
CDR3 protein: CASSVDSSGSRRYF
CDR3 DNA: TGTGCCAGCAGCGTAGATTCTAGCGGGAGTCGTAGGTACTTC

V gene: TRBV28
J gene: TRBJ1-4
D gene: TRBD1
clone size: .
CDR3 protein: CASSQQGAATNEKLFF
CDR3 DNA: TGTGCCAGCAGTCAGCAGGGGGCAGCTACTAATGAAAAACTGTTTTTT

V gene: TRBV10-3
J gene: TRBJ1-2
D gene: .
clone size: few
CDR3 protein: CAISVGQETYGYTF
CDR3 DNA: TGTGCCATCAGTGTGGGGCAGGAGACCTATGGCTACACCTTC

V gene: TRBV20-1
J gene: TRBJ2-3
D gene: .
clone size: .
CDR3 protein: CSASDGRATDTQYF
CDR3 DNA: TGCAGTGCTAGTGACGGGAGAGCGACAGATACGCAGTATTTT

V gene: TRBV27
J gene: TRBJ1-4
D gene: TRBD1
clone size: .
CDR3 protein: CASSLDRGNEKLFF
CDR3 DNA: TGTGCCAGCAGTTTAGACAGGGGTAATGAAAAACTGTTTTTT

V gene: TRBV7-3
J gene: TRBJ2-1
D gene: .
clone size: once
CDR3 protein: CASSLSSGGGPEGQFF
CDR3 DNA: TGTGCCAGCAGCTTATCGAGTGGAGGGGGGCCGGAAGGGCAGTTCTTC

V gene: TRBV5-1
J gene: TRBJ2-3
D gene: .
clone size: .
CDR3 protein: CASSYPTDTQYF
CDR3 DNA: TGCGCCAGCAGCTACCCCACAGATACGCAGTATTTT

V gene: TRBV7-6
J gene: TRBJ2-3
D gene: .
clone size: .
CDR3 protein: CASSLWFSDTQYF
CDR3 DNA: TGTGCCAGCAGCTTATGGTTTTCAGATACGCAGTATTTT

V gene: TRBV9
J gene: TRBJ2-7
D gene: TRBD2
clone size: .
CDR3 protein: CASSVQAGGLEQYF
CDR3 DNA: TGTGCCAGCAGCGTACAAGCGGGAGGGCTCGAGCAGTACTTC

V gene: TRBV7-8
J gene: TRBJ2-1
D gene: .
clone size: .
CDR3 protein: CASRFLGGEQFF
CDR3 DNA: TGTGCCAGCAGGTTTCTGGGTGGTGAGCAGTTCTTC

V gene: TRBV12-3/TRBV12-4
J gene: TRBJ2-3
D gene: .
clone size: .
CDR3 protein: CASSPTRRDTQYF
CDR3 DNA: TGTGCCAGCAGTCCGACCCGAAGAGATACGCAGTATTTT

V gene: TRBV6-4
J gene: TRBJ2-1
D gene: TRBD1
clone size: .
CDR3 protein: CASSRLGTGGDEQFF
CDR3 DNA: TGTGCCAGCAGTCGTCTCGGGACAGGGGGCGATGAGCAGTTCTTC

V gene: TRBV7-2
J gene: TRBJ1-1
D gene: .
clone size: once
CDR3 protein: CASSTPRGRAFF
CDR3 DNA: TGTGCCAGCAGCACCCCAAGGGGCCGTGCTTTCTTT

V gene: TRBV7-9
J gene: TRBJ2-5
D gene: .
clone size: .
CDR3 protein: CASSLGQQETQYF
CDR3 DNA: TGTGCCAGCAGCTTAGGACAACAAGAGACCCAGTACTTC

V gene: TRBV19
J gene: TRBJ2-2
D gene: TRBD2
clone size: once
CDR3 protein: CASSDKAGGAGELFF
CDR3 DNA: TGTGCCAGTAGTGATAAAGCGGGAGGGGCCGGGGAGCTGTTTTTT

V gene: TRBV6-5
J gene: TRBJ2-1
D gene: TRBD1
clone size: .
CDR3 protein: CASSYSGTGMGNEQFF
CDR3 DNA: TGTGCCAGCAGTTACTCCGGGACAGGGATGGGGAATGAGCAGTTCTTC

V gene: TRBV6-1
J gene: TRBJ2-1
D gene: .
clone size: few
CDR3 protein: CASSERREQFF
CDR3 DNA: TGTGCCAGCAGTGAAAGGAGAGAGCAGTTCTTC

V gene: TRBV7-8
J gene: TRBJ2-1
D gene: TRBD2
clone size: .
CDR3 protein: CASSRDGLAGRNEQFF
CDR3 DNA: TGTGCCAGCAGCCGAGATGGACTAGCGGGACGCAATGAGCAGTTCTTC

V gene: TRBV29-1
J gene: TRBJ2-5
D gene: .
clone size: medium-sized
CDR3 protein: CSGGRGETQYF
CDR3 DNA: TGCTCGGGGGGCCGAGGGGAGACCCAGTACTTC

V gene: TRBV6-5
J gene: TRBJ2-1
D gene: TRBD2
clone size: .
CDR3 protein: CASTKAGGSNEQFF
CDR3 DNA: TGTGCCAGCACCAAAGCGGGAGGGAGCAATGAGCAGTTCTTC

V gene: TRBV6-5
J gene: TRBJ2-7
D gene: .
clone size: .
CDR3 protein: CASSSFYEQYF
CDR3 DNA: TGTGCCAGCAGCTCCTTCTACGAGCAGTACTTC

V gene: TRBV28
J gene: TRBJ2-1
D gene: TRBD2
clone size: .
CDR3 protein: CASSPGLAGDLGNEQFF
CDR3 DNA: TGTGCCAGCAGTCCGGGACTAGCGGGAGACCTAGGCAATGAGCAGTTCTTC

V gene: TRBV7-8
J gene: TRBJ1-5
D gene: .
clone size: .
CDR3 protein: CASSLDRRNQPQHF
CDR3 DNA: TGTGCCAGCAGCCTGGACAGACGAAATCAGCCCCAGCATTTT

V gene: TRBV5-1
J gene: TRBJ2-3
D gene: TRBD2
clone size: .
CDR3 protein: CASSLANSGKTDTQYF
CDR3 DNA: TGCGCCAGCAGCTTGGCGAATAGCGGGAAGACAGATACGCAGTATTTT

V gene: TRBV3-1/TRBV3-2
J gene: TRBJ2-3
D gene: TRBD2
clone size: once
CDR3 protein: CASSPTSGSTDTQYF
CDR3 DNA: TGTGCCAGCAGCCCGACTAGCGGAAGCACAGATACGCAGTATTTT

V gene: TRBV19
J gene: TRBJ2-1
D gene: .
clone size: .
CDR3 protein: CASSISEEAYNEQFF
CDR3 DNA: TGTGCCAGTAGTATCAGTGAGGAGGCCTACAATGAGCAGTTCTTC

V gene: TRBV15
J gene: TRBJ1-6
D gene: .
clone size: few
CDR3 protein: CATSRDTGISPLHF
CDR3 DNA: TGTGCCACCAGCAGAGATACCGGGATTTCACCCCTCCACTTT

V gene: TRBV27
J gene: TRBJ2-1
D gene: TRBD2
clone size: .
CDR3 protein: CASSSATSGRRVYNEQFF
CDR3 DNA: TGTGCCAGCAGTTCCGCGACTAGCGGGAGAAGGGTCTACAATGAGCAGTTCTTC

V gene: TRBV5-1
J gene: TRBJ2-7
D gene: .
clone size: .
CDR3 protein: CASSPASNYEQYF
CDR3 DNA: TGCGCCAGCAGCCCAGCCTCAAACTACGAGCAGTACTTC

V gene: TRBV27
J gene: TRBJ1-1
D gene: .
clone size: .
CDR3 protein: CASSPSPTGRTEAFF
CDR3 DNA: TGTGCCAGCAGTCCCTCGCCGACAGGACGCACTGAAGCTTTCTTT

V gene: TRBV6-1
J gene: TRBJ2-2
D gene: TRBD1
clone size: few
CDR3 protein: CASSEGTGGWNTGELFF
CDR3 DNA: TGTGCCAGCAGTGAAGGGACAGGGGGGTGGAACACCGGGGAGCTGTTTTTT

V gene: TRBV15
J gene: TRBJ2-1
D gene: .
clone size: .
CDR3 protein: CATSREVIVGNEQFF
CDR3 DNA: TGTGCCACCAGCAGAGAGGTCATAGTGGGTAATGAGCAGTTCTTC

V gene: TRBV28
J gene: TRBJ1-2
D gene: TRBD1
clone size: .
CDR3 protein: CASKIPTLAGGSGYTF
CDR3 DNA: TGTGCCAGCAAAATCCCTACCCTCGCAGGGGGCTCTGGCTACACCTTC

V gene: TRBV2
J gene: TRBJ2-7
D gene: TRBD2
clone size: .
CDR3 protein: CASSSTTSGEQYF
CDR3 DNA: TGTGCCAGCAGCTCAACAACTAGCGGCGAGCAGTACTTC

V gene: TRBV28
J gene: TRBJ2-3
D gene: .
clone size: once
CDR3 protein: CASTRRVLGSQYF
CDR3 DNA: TGTGCCAGCACGCGGCGGGTCCTGGGGTCGCAGTATTTT

V gene: TRBV7-8
J gene: TRBJ2-3
D gene: .
clone size: .
CDR3 protein: CASSFMTGGDTQYF
CDR3 DNA: TGTGCCAGCAGCTTCATGACTGGAGGGGATACGCAGTATTTT

V gene: TRBV7-2
J gene: TRBJ2-1
D gene: TRBD2
clone size: .
CDR3 protein: CASSLFVGGSSRNEQFF
CDR3 DNA: TGTGCCAGCAGCTTATTTGTTGGCGGGAGTAGCAGGAATGAGCAGTTCTTC

V gene: TRBV10-3
J gene: TRBJ2-7
D gene: .
clone size: .
CDR3 protein: CAISESVGGGGAYEQYF
CDR3 DNA: TGTGCCATCAGTGAGTCGGTGGGGGGAGGGGGCGCGTACGAGCAGTACTTC

V gene: TRBV19
J gene: TRBJ2-6
D gene: TRBD2
clone size: few
CDR3 protein: CASSIGEGSGANVLTF
CDR3 DNA: TGTGCCAGTAGTATCGGGGAGGGTTCTGGGGCCAACGTCCTGACTTTC

V gene: TRBV30
J gene: TRBJ2-5
D gene: TRBD1
clone size: .
CDR3 protein: CAWSVGQGRETQYF
CDR3 DNA: TGTGCCTGGAGTGTCGGACAGGGGAGAGAGACCCAGTACTTC

V gene: TRBV5-1
J gene: TRBJ2-2
D gene: .
clone size: .
CDR3 protein: CASSPTGGVDNTGELFF
CDR3 DNA: TGCGCCAGCAGCCCCACCGGGGGAGTTGACAACACCGGGGAGCTGTTTTTT

V gene: TRBV27
J gene: TRBJ1-2
D gene: TRBD1
clone size: .
CDR3 protein: CASRKGQVDGYTF
CDR3 DNA: TGTGCCAGCAGGAAAGGACAGGTGGATGGCTACACCTTC